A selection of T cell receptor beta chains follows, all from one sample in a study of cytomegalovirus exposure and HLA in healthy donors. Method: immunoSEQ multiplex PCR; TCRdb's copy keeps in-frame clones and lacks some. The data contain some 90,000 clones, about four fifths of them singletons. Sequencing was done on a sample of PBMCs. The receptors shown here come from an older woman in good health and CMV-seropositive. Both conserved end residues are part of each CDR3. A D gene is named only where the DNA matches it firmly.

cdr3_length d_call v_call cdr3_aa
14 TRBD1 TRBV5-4 CASSLDRGNYGYTF
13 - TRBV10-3 CAISDRGAYGYTF
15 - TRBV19 CATQRGVTSGNTIYF
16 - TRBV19 CASSPRGVTMNTEAFF
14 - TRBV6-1 CASSAARGTDTQYF
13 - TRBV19 CASSVAEGTHLLF
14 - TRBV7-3 CASSLTGNTGELFF
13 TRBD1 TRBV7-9 CSSSSGQGYSYTF
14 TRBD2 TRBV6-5 CASTRAGGGDTQYF
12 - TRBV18 CASSRTLQPQHF
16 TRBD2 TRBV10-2 CASSLTGVAGGGEQYF
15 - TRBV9 CASSRGGTGTYEQYF
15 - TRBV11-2 CASSLMRLAKNIQYF
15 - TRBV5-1 CASSLAEGGTDTQYF
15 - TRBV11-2 CASSSLMTLQETQYF
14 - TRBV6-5 CASSYSVGGQEQYF
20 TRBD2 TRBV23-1 CASSRRGTSGRVPRSYEQYF
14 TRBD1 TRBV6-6 CASSSQGSNQPQHF
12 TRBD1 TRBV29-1 CSVESQGGGYTF
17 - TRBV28 CASSVILTVVTNEKLFF
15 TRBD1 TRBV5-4 CASSGQGQGPAGYTF
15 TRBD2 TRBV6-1 CASTRPSGPTDTQYF
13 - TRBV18 CASSPQGGTEAFF
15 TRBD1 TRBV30 CAWSQGDSRNQPQHF
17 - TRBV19 CASSIPRVGSQRDTQYF
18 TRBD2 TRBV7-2 CASSPGVWSPSGKYEQYF
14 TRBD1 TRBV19 CASSVTGMSYEQYF
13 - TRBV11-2 CASSLVEGAPQFF
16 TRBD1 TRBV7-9 CSSSLEGDRGSYGYTF
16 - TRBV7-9 CSSSLSRGSLSYKQYF
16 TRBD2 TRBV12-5 CASGILAGGPRETQYF
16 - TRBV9 CASSGLGGDRLSEQYF
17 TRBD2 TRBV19 CASRSSTGTSGSNEQFF
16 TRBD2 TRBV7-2 CASSSGPAGGGYEQYF
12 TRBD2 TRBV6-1 CASRRTSGRPYF
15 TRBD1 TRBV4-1 CASSPVRDRTNEQFF
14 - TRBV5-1 CASSRRGGENTIYF
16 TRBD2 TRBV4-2 CASSRFSGGSYNEQFF
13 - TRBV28 CASSFPRNTEAFF
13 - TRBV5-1 CASQFQGNTEAFF
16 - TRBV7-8 CASSSRTTLSYNEQFF
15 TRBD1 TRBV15 CATSGKDRFQETQYF
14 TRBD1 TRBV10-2 CASSRQGASYEQYF
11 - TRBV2 CASSVSYGYTF
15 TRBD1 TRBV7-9 CASSHWTGGNEKLFF